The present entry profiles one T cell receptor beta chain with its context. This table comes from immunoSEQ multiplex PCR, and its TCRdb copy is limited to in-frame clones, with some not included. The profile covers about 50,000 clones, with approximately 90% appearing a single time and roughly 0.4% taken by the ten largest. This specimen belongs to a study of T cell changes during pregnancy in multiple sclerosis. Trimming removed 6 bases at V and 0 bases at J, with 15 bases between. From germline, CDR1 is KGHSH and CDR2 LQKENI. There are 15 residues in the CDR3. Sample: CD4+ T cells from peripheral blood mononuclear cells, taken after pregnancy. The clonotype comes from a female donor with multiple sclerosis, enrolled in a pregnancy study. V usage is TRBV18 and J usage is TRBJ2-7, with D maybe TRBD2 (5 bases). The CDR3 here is CASSLVERSSYEQYF. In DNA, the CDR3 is TGTGCCAGCTCCCTCGTGGAGCGGAGCTCCTACGAGCAGTACTTC.